The source of this T cell receptor beta chain is a study of control samples from healthy donors and cancer patients. Sequencing used immunoSEQ multiplex PCR; TCRdb keeps in-frame clones, though not all of them. The sample holds approximately 140,000 clones; roughly nine tenths are singletons and the top ten take 6% to 9%. J was trimmed by 4 bases and V by 1 base; bases with no gene match: 5. The CDR3 loop spans 15 amino acids. Germline CDR1 SGHAT, CDR2 FQNNGV. The V and J genes are TRBV11-2 and TRBJ2-5, with 8 positions matching TRBD1. Sequencing was carried out using blood. The TCR originated in a man younger than 30 in good health. CDR3 residues: CASSLGTGQGETQYF. CDR3 sequence (DNA): TGTGCCAGCAGCTTAGGGACAGGACAGGGAGAGACCCAGTACTTC.